This TCR beta chain was recorded in a study of blood T cell repertoires in COVID-19. Study at large: Material from acute and convalescent COVID-19 was sourced from the United States, Italy and Spain. Nucleic acid was either cDNA or gDNA, and it came from T cells, B-cell-depleted T cells, or PBMCs.

Original processing notes: Estimation of nucleated cell counts was performed using reference gene primer amplification. TCRdb's copy holds only in-frame clones and misses some; the assay was immunoSEQ multiplex PCR. V and J calls and clone size are given by that table; D and trimming were obtained from the DNA. This table has about 74,000 clones, roughly 76% appearing once. Sequencing was performed on peripheral blood. The sequence derives from a man between 65 and 85 years old with active or convalescent COVID-19.

In DNA, the CDR3 is TGTGCCAGCAGTTTACGGGACAGGGAAGCTTTCTTT. Translating it yields CASSLRDREAFF. V is TRBV28 and J is TRBJ1-1; 8 bases line up with TRBD1. The CDR3 is 12 residues long. V was clipped by 2 bases and J by 8 bases; unmatched bases: 1. CDR1 and CDR2 from the germline V gene are MDHEN and SYDVKM.